Below, 5 T cell receptor beta chains from the same sample are listed, as sequenced in a study of T cell repertoires in cytomegalovirus infection. From the reads, TCRdb called clonotypes with MiXCR, one entry per CDR3 protein. This table holds roughly 190,000 distinct CDR3 sequences, 8% to 10% found once. Input material: PBMCs. The receptors here all came from a human donor in good health (CMV status not recorded). Some clones in this sample may be carry-over from other donors' samples.

This sequence joins TRBV29-1 and TRBJ2-7; D is perhaps TRBD1 (6 bases). The CDR3 covers 13 residues. V dropped 4 bases and J dropped 1 base, with 11 bases sitting between them. CDR1 is SQVTM and CDR2 is ANQGSEA in the germline V gene. CDR3 nucleotides: TGCAGCGTTGGGCAGGGGTTGTCCTACGAGCAGTACTTC. Its translation is CSVGQGLSYEQYF.

This clonotype was detected a few times. The chain links TRBV5-4 to TRBJ1-1; 7 nucleotides match TRBD1. The CDR3 runs to 14 residues. J was trimmed by 5 bases and V by 0 bases; bases with no gene match: 4. The germline V gene encodes CDR1 SGHNT and CDR2 YYREEE (reference sequence). CDR3 coding DNA: TGTGCCAGCAGCTTGGACAGGGGATGGACTGAAGCTTTCTTT. Amino acid sequence: CASSLDRGWTEAFF.

This CDR3 is CASRSEKETQYF. DNA for the CDR3: TGTGCCAGCCGTAGTGAGAAAGAGACCCAGTACTTC. The chain is built from TRBV3-1 and TRBJ2-5; unclear D gene. The germline V gene has CDR1 LGHDT and CDR2 YNNKEL (reference sequence). The CDR3 is made up of 12 amino acids. V was shortened by 8 bases and J by 3 bases, with 10 bases between the two germline ends.

This clonotype turned up a few times. At one end, the junction sequence differs from germline, possibly due to a read error. The chain has TRBV6-2 or TRBV6-3 and TRBJ1-1; D is unresolved. The CDR3 has 13 residues. Per the germline V gene, CDR1 is MNHEY and CDR2 is SVGEGT. The CDR3 DNA reads as TGTGCCAGCGGTTACCACATTAACACTGAAGCTTTCTTT. Its translation is CASGYHINTEAFF.

The chain employs TRBV2 and TRBJ1-2; 8 bases fit TRBD1. Per germline, CDR1 SNHLY and CDR2 FYNNEI. The V gene end was trimmed by 7 bases and the J gene end by 2 bases; junction bases not matched to a gene: 3. The CDR3 runs to 13 residues. CDR3 bases: TGTGCCAGCAAGACAGGGGTCAACTATGGCTACACCTTC. Translated: CASKTGVNYGYTF.